Below are 27 T cell receptor beta chains sequenced from a single sample in a study of cytomegalovirus exposure and HLA in healthy donors. The repertoire was sequenced with immunoSEQ multiplex PCR; TCRdb's copy has only in-frame clones and lacks some. This sample has more than 200,000 clones; roughly nine tenths occur once, and the top ten carry 9.5% to 15%. Sample: PBMCs. These receptors originate from a man aged 18 to 30 in good health and CMV-seropositive.

This chain connects TRBV30 to TRBJ1-3; maybe TRBD1 (5 bases). Germline V gene sequence: CDR1 GTSNPN, CDR2 SVGIG (reference sequence). V lost 0 bases and J 3 bases, leaving 9 bases between the germline ends. CDR3 size: 14 residues. CDR3 in amino acids: CAWSVGAGGNTIYF. CDR3 bases: TGTGCCTGGAGTGTCGGGGCTGGTGGAAACACCATATATTTT.

This clone was counted a few times. The chain recombines TRBV19 with TRBJ1-5; tentatively, D is TRBD1 (5 bases). The CDR3 runs 13 residues. V was clipped by 5 bases and J by 7 bases, with 12 bases between them. CDR1 and CDR2 from the germline V gene are LNHDA and SQIVND (reference sequence). The CDR3 spells CASSRDYEQPQHF. CDR3 sequence (DNA): TGTGCCAGTAGTCGGGACTACGAGCAGCCCCAGCATTTT.

V usage is TRBV5-1 and J usage is TRBJ1-3; D is undetermined. CDR3 length: 18 residues. Looked up from germline, CDR1 is SGHRS and CDR2 is YFSETQ. V gave up 2 bases and J gave up 0 bases, with 18 bases separating them. The CDR3 reads CASSFGRSPISSGNTIYF. For the CDR3, the DNA is TGCGCCAGCAGCTTTGGCAGGTCGCCGATAAGCTCTGGAAACACCATATATTTT.

The V gene is TRBV19, the J gene TRBJ2-5; D perhaps matches TRBD2 (6 bases). The ends were cut back, 1 base at V and 1 base at J, with 10 bases in the middle. Germline V gives CDR1 LNHDA, CDR2 SQIVND (reference sequence). The CDR3 is 15 amino acids. This CDR3 is CASSIGRVRQETQYF. For the CDR3, the DNA is TGTGCCAGTAGTATAGGGAGGGTCCGCCAAGAGACCCAGTACTTC.

The chain uses TRBV30 and TRBJ2-3, with D possibly TRBD2 on 6 matching bases. The V end was cut by 2 bases, the J end by 5 bases, with 17 bases between. Germline CDR1 is GTSNPN and CDR2 is SVGIG (reference sequence). This CDR3 is built from 15 residues. The chain's CDR3 is CAWSTLGREKDTQYF. DNA of the CDR3: TGTGCCTGGAGTACTCTCGGGCGGGAAAAAGATACGCAGTATTTT. Drawing the rest from reference TRBV30 and TRBJ2-3, the complete variable domain is SQTIHQWPATLVQPVGSPLSLECTVEGTSNPNLYWYRQAAGRGLQLLFYSVGIGQISSEVPQNLSASRPQDRQFILSSKKLLLSDSGFYLCAWSTLGREKDTQYFGPGTRLTVL.

The V gene is TRBV28, the J gene TRBJ1-2, with 9 bases fitting TRBD1. Germline assignment: CDR1 MDHEN and CDR2 SYDVKM. V lost 6 bases to trimming and J lost 7 bases; unmatched junction nucleotides: 3. The CDR3 runs to 12 residues. DNA of the CDR3: TGTGCCAGCAGACAGGGGGCGGGTGGCTACACCTTC. This encodes CASRQGAGGYTF.

The chain recombines TRBV15 with TRBJ2-4; maybe TRBD2 (5 bases). The CDR3 spans 14 residues. CDR1 and CDR2 from the germline V gene are LNHNV and YYDKDF (reference sequence). Deletions cut 0 bases from V and 8 bases from J, with 11 bases between. This CDR3 reads CATSREFRTYIQYF. In nucleotides, the CDR3 is TGTGCCACCAGCAGAGAATTTAGGACTTACATTCAGTACTTC.

The chain uses TRBV20-1 and TRBJ2-2, with D hard to call. The CDR3 runs to 11 residues. V shed 3 bases and J shed 4 bases, with 3 bases lying between them. Germline assignment: CDR1 DFQATT and CDR2 SNEGSKA (reference sequence). DNA for the CDR3: TGCAGTGCTAGTGTCACCGGGGAGCTGTTTTTT. Translating gives CSASVTGELFF.

This clone was observed a handful of times. Other DNA variants within this sample encode the same CDR3. The chain joins TRBV30 to TRBJ1-4; 7 nucleotides line up with TRBD1. CDR3 length equals 15 residues. V lost 1 base to trimming and J lost 0 bases; unmatched junction nucleotides: 2. Germline V gene data show CDR1 as GTSNPN and CDR2 as SVGIG (reference sequence). DNA of the CDR3: TGTGCCTGGAGTGGACAGGGATCAACTAATGAAAAACTGTTTTTT. Its protein is CAWSGQGSTNEKLFF.

The J gene is TRBJ2-7, the V gene TRBV7-2, with 15 bases matching TRBD2. From germline, CDR1 is SGHTA and CDR2 FQGNSA. CDR3 length: 18 amino acids. The ends lost 3 bases at V and 6 bases at J; junction bases unmatched: 12. Here the CDR3 DNA reads TGTGCCAGCAGCTTGGGGACTAGCGGGAGGAACCGCCGGGCCGAGCAGTACTTC. This gives the protein CASSLGTSGRNRRAEQYF.

The chain combines TRBV7-9 with TRBJ2-7; tentative D call: TRBD1 (5 bases). CDR3 size: 13 residues. The ends were cut back, 5 bases at V and 5 bases at J, with 13 bases in the middle. CDR1 is SEHNR, CDR2 FQNEAQ, per germline (reference sequence). CDR3 region: CASSPQGFNEQYF. For the CDR3, the DNA is TGTGCCAGCAGCCCGCAGGGTTTCAACGAGCAGTACTTC. Complete variable domain (other parts from reference TRBV7-9 and TRBJ2-7): DTGVSQNPRHKITKRGQNVTFRCDPISEHNRLYWYRQTLGQGPEFLTYFQNEAQLEKSRLLSDRFSAERPKGSFSTLEIQRTEQGDSAMYLCASSPQGFNEQYFGPGTRLTVT.

This chain joins TRBV7-3 and TRBJ2-4; D might be TRBD2 (6 bases). Trimming left V 3 bases short and J 3 bases short, with 9 bases between. CDR1 is SGHTA and CDR2 is FQGTGA in the germline V gene. The length of the CDR3 is 14 residues. The CDR3 reads CASSLSGSKNIQYF. The DNA for the CDR3 is TGTGCCAGCAGCTTGTCCGGGAGCAAAAACATTCAGTACTTC.

The gene calls are TRBV6-5 and TRBJ1-2; 12 nucleotides line up with TRBD1. The CDR3 sequence is 16 residues long. V lost 3 bases to trimming and J lost 6 bases; unmatched junction nucleotides: 8. Germline V gives CDR1 MNHEY, CDR2 SVGAGI. CDR3 bases: TGTGCCAGCAGTTATTCACGGGACAGGGGGCCAGATGGCTACACCTTC. Translating it yields CASSYSRDRGPDGYTF.

The chain combines TRBV19 with TRBJ1-2; 8 nucleotides line up with TRBD1. Trimming cost V 6 bases and J 0 bases; bases outside gene matches: 6. The CDR3 is 15 residues long. Germline assignment: CDR1 LNHDA and CDR2 SQIVND (reference sequence). CDR3 sequence reads: CASSPGQVTNYGYTF. The CDR3, as DNA: TGTGCCAGTAGCCCGGGACAGGTCACTAACTATGGCTACACCTTC.

This chain joins TRBV11-3 and TRBJ2-5, with D hard to call. The germline V gene encodes CDR1 SGHNT and CDR2 YENEEA. The CDR3 spans 13 residues. V was pared by 1 base and J by 4 bases, with 7 bases between. The CDR3 DNA reads TGTGCCAGCAGCTTAGGGCTACTAGAGACCCAGTACTTC. Amino acid sequence: CASSLGLLETQYF.

This clone was seen only once. The V gene is TRBV5-8, the J gene TRBJ1-2; D uncertain. The V end lost 0 bases, the J end lost 7 bases, and 13 bases lay between the germline ends. The V gene's germline CDR1 is SGHTS and CDR2 YDEGEE. This CDR3 spans 14 amino acids. CDR3: CASSLVGPLSGYTF. In DNA, the CDR3 is TGTGCCAGCAGCTTGGTCGGGCCCCTCTCTGGCTACACCTTC.

The chain employs TRBV5-4 and TRBJ2-7; D not resolved. Trimming cost V 0 bases and J 0 bases, with 10 bases left between them. Germline values: CDR1 SGHNT, CDR2 YYREEE (reference sequence). CDR3 size: 15 residues. The DNA of the CDR3 is TGTGCCAGCAGCTTGGTTTCTGCAAGCTCCTACGAGCAGTACTTC. Encoded protein: CASSLVSASSYEQYF. Combining the CDR3 with reference TRBV5-4 and TRBJ2-7 gives the whole variable domain ETGVTQSPTHLIKTRGQQVTLRCSSQSGHNTVSWYQQALGQGPQFIFQYYREEENGRGNFPPRFSGLQFPNYSSELNVNALELDDSALYLCASSLVSASSYEQYFGPGTRLTVT.

This rearrangement joins TRBV6-5 to TRBJ2-3; TRBD1 might be the D (6 bases). This CDR3 is 12 amino acids long. CDR1 is MNHEY, CDR2 SVGAGI, per germline. V was cut by 6 bases and J by 7 bases, with 11 bases left in between. CDR3 sequence (DNA): TGTGCCAGCAGCCGAGACAGGCATACGCAGTATTTT. This codes for CASSRDRHTQYF.

The chain combines TRBV7-6 with TRBJ2-5; 9 bases are a match to TRBD2. This CDR3 contains 15 residues. The V and J ends lost 4 bases and 2 bases, in that order; junction bases with no gene match: 5. Germline V gene sequence: CDR1 SGHVS, CDR2 FNYEAQ. The CDR3 protein is CASSSAAGGQETQYF. The CDR3 DNA sequence: TGTGCCAGCAGCTCGGCCGCGGGAGGGCAAGAGACCCAGTACTTC.

This sequence joins TRBV28 and TRBJ2-1; weak D call: TRBD2 (6 bases). This CDR3 spans 17 amino acids. Germline CDR1 is MDHEN and CDR2 is SYDVKM. V was clipped by 5 bases and J by 7 bases, with 24 bases between them. The CDR3 DNA sequence: TGTGCCAGCAGTCCCCCTTATTATCGGGAGTCCACAAATGAGCAGTTCTTC. It translates to CASSPPYYRESTNEQFF.

V usage is TRBV25-1 and J usage is TRBJ2-7; TRBD1 matches at 10 bases. The J segment lost 5 bases and the V segment lost 3 bases, leaving 4 bases of the junction unmatched. In germline, CDR1 is MGHDK, CDR2 SYGVNS. This CDR3 contains 14 residues. CDR3 nucleotide sequence: TGTGCCAGCAGTGATTGGGACAGGGGTAACGAGCAGTACTTC. Translated, it gives CASSDWDRGNEQYF.

The CDR3 protein is CSVGTSRGDSEQYF. In DNA form, the CDR3 reads TGCAGCGTGGGGACTAGCCGGGGAGACTCCGAGCAGTACTTC. The chain employs TRBV29-1 and TRBJ2-7; the match to TRBD2 covers 9 bases. V trimming: 6 bases; J trimming: 6 bases; junction bases outside the gene matches: 12. This CDR3 has 14 residues. The germline CDR1 and CDR2 sequences are SQVTM and ANQGSEA.

This chain connects TRBV10-3 to TRBJ2-1; maybe TRBD1 (6 bases). Germline lookup yields CDR1 ENHRY and CDR2 SYGVKD. V was trimmed by 2 bases and J by 8 bases, leaving 10 bases between them. The CDR3 extends over 13 amino acids. CDR3 residues: CAISEGRGYEQFF. CDR3 nucleotides: TGTGCCATCAGTGAGGGAAGGGGGTATGAGCAGTTCTTC.

The chain uses TRBV27 and TRBJ2-7, with 16 bases matching TRBD2. V dropped 5 bases and J dropped 7; count of bases not matched to a gene: 14. Germline CDR1 reads MNHEY; CDR2 reads SMNVEV (reference sequence). This CDR3 spans 18 amino acids. For the CDR3, the DNA is TGTGCCAGCAGTATTTTTAAGGGACTAGCGGGAGGGCTAGGGGAGCAGTACTTC. Its translation: CASSIFKGLAGGLGEQYF.

The chain joins TRBV4-3 to TRBJ2-2, with D unresolved. This CDR3 has 18 amino acids. V dropped 0 bases and J dropped 1 base, with 15 bases sitting between them. In germline, CDR1 is LGHNA, CDR2 YSLEER. The CDR3 DNA sequence: TGCGCCAGCAGCCAAGATAGAACTAACGCATTGAACACCGGGGAGCTGTTTTTT. Encoded protein: CASSQDRTNALNTGELFF.

This clone was picked up one time. The CDR3 DNA reads TGTGCCAGCAGAACATCGACAGGGAACGATGAGCAGTTCTTC. Translated, it gives CASRTSTGNDEQFF. This chain connects TRBV27 to TRBJ2-1; 7 positions agree with TRBD1. V trimming: 6 bases; J trimming: 8 bases; junction bases outside the gene matches: 10. The CDR3 runs to 14 residues. Germline V gives CDR1 MNHEY, CDR2 SMNVEV (reference sequence).

This chain links TRBV6-1 with TRBJ2-5, with 7 bases lining up with TRBD1. Trimming at V came to 3 bases and at J to 10 bases, leaving 11 bases not matched to a gene. The CDR3 is 14 residues long. The germline gives CDR1 MNHNS, CDR2 SASEGT. The CDR3 loop reads CASSDPGQQEGQYF. As DNA, the CDR3 is TGTGCCAGCAGTGACCCGGGACAGCAAGAGGGCCAGTACTTC.